Below, 28 T cell receptor beta chains from the same sample are listed, as sequenced in a study of blood T cell repertoires in COVID-19. Generated by immunoSEQ multiplex PCR, the TCRdb table keeps only in-frame clones and is missing some. The data show about 200,000 clones, around 92% seen once. Material: peripheral blood. The receptors were sampled from a man aged 25 to 40 with acute or convalescent COVID-19.

This sequence joins TRBV7-2 and TRBJ2-5; 8 bases map to TRBD2. The CDR3 is 16 amino acids. Trimming cost V 5 bases and J 4 bases; bases outside gene matches: 12. The germline gives CDR1 SGHTA, CDR2 FQGNSA. Here the CDR3 reads CASSPPGTRISETQYF. DNA for the CDR3: TGTGCCAGCAGCCCCCCCGGGACTAGGATCTCAGAGACCCAGTACTTC.

This chain links TRBV6-1 with TRBJ1-5, with D maybe TRBD1 (6 bases). Germline V lookup: CDR1 MNHNS, CDR2 SASEGT. V was cut by 4 bases and J by 1 base, with 14 bases left in between. The CDR3 is 16 amino acids. CDR3 residues: CASSAPQGLSNQPQHF. Written as DNA, the CDR3 is TGTGCCAGCAGTGCCCCGCAGGGGTTGAGCAATCAGCCCCAGCATTTT.

The chain joins TRBV19 to TRBJ2-1, with 12 bases that match TRBD2. Per the germline V gene, CDR1 is LNHDA and CDR2 is SQIVND (reference sequence). J gave up 1 base and V 5 bases, and 6 bases lay outside the gene matches. This CDR3 spans 17 amino acids. The CDR3 DNA sequence: TGTGCCAGTAGTGCAGGGGGACTAGCGGGTTCCTACAATGAGCAGTTCTTC. Translation gives CASSAGGLAGSYNEQFF.

The chain combines TRBV28 with TRBJ2-2; 13 nucleotides match TRBD2. V shed 5 bases and J 6 bases; nucleotides not matched to a gene: 6. The germline V gene encodes CDR1 MDHEN and CDR2 SYDVKM. This CDR3 has 16 residues. In nucleotides, the CDR3 is TGTGCCAGCAGTCTTGGGACTAGCGGGGCCCCCGGGGAGCTGTTTTTT. This translates into CASSLGTSGAPGELFF.

V usage is TRBV6-1 and J usage is TRBJ2-3; 7 bases are a match to TRBD1. With V trimmed by 3 bases and J by 8 bases, 5 bases remained unmatched. Germline-derived CDR1 and CDR2 are MNHNS and SASEGT. The CDR3 loop spans 13 amino acids. Written as DNA, the CDR3 is TGTGCCAGCAGTGACAGACAGGGTGCTACGCAGTATTTT. Protein sequence: CASSDRQGATQYF.

This clone has a single count. This chain links TRBV7-2 with TRBJ2-2; TRBD2 agrees at 7 bases. The CDR3 totals 17 residues. The J segment lost 1 base and the V segment lost 4 bases, leaving 9 bases of the junction unmatched. Germline CDR1 SGHTA, CDR2 FQGNSA. This CDR3 is CASSYYIRTRNTGELFF. The CDR3 region has the DNA TGTGCCAGCAGCTATTACATTAGGACTAGGAACACCGGGGAGCTGTTTTTT.

The chain combines TRBV19 with TRBJ1-5; D not certain. Germline V gene data show CDR1 as LNHDA and CDR2 as SQIVND (reference sequence). This CDR3 is built from 16 residues. The V gene lost 1 base and the J gene lost 0 bases, with 10 bases spanning the gap. The CDR3 here is CASSIVPGYSNQPQHF. The CDR3, as DNA: TGTGCCAGTAGTATAGTTCCCGGGTATAGCAATCAGCCCCAGCATTTT.

This chain connects TRBV4-1 to TRBJ2-2; D may be TRBD2 (6 bases). The CDR3 is 16 residues long. Trimming left V 0 bases short and J 2 bases short, with 10 bases between. Per germline, CDR1 MGHRA and CDR2 YSYEKL. In nucleotides, the CDR3 is TGCGCCAGCAGCCAAGACGGGGGAAGAAACACCGGGGAGCTGTTTTTT. Translating it yields CASSQDGGRNTGELFF.

This sequence joins TRBV27 and TRBJ1-2, with a tentative D call TRBD1 (5 bases). The germline V gene has CDR1 MNHEY and CDR2 SMNVEV (reference sequence). The CDR3 is 12 amino acids. V dropped 3 bases and J dropped 8 bases, with 10 bases sitting between them. CDR3 sequence reads: CASSLGGVGYTF. The DNA of the CDR3 is TGTGCCAGCAGTTTGGGAGGGGTCGGCTACACCTTC.

The chain carries TRBV7-6 and TRBJ2-7; TRBD2 agrees at 7 bases. The germline V gene encodes CDR1 SGHVS and CDR2 FNYEAQ. There are 17 residues in the CDR3. V dropped 4 bases and J dropped 0; count of bases not matched to a gene: 12. CDR3 residues: CASSSSGGVRASYEQYF. The CDR3 nucleotides are TGTGCCAGCAGCTCGTCGGGGGGAGTAAGGGCCTCCTACGAGCAGTACTTC.

The rearrangement links TRBV6-5 to TRBJ2-7; the match to TRBD1 covers 8 bases. J gave up 6 bases and V 6 bases, and 10 bases lay outside the gene matches. Germline loops: CDR1 MNHEY, CDR2 SVGAGI. This CDR3 comprises 14 residues. For the CDR3, the DNA is TGTGCCAGCAGCTCCCGGACAGGGACCGGCGAGCAGTACTTC. Protein: CASSSRTGTGEQYF.

The chain couples TRBV7-2 to TRBJ1-6; TRBD1 agrees at 7 bases. Germline CDR1 and CDR2: SGHTA and FQGNSA. The CDR3 is 15 residues long. With V trimmed by 0 bases and J by 7 bases, 3 bases remained unmatched. The CDR3: CASSLAQGVNSPLHF. In DNA form, the CDR3 reads TGTGCCAGCAGCTTAGCGCAGGGGGTCAATTCACCCCTCCACTTT.

V gene TRBV6-5 combines with J gene TRBJ1-3, with TRBD1 as a possible D gene (6 bases). Trimming took 6 bases from V and 0 from J, leaving 12 bases between them. The CDR3 is 15 amino acids. Looked up from germline, CDR1 is MNHEY and CDR2 is SVGAGI. The CDR3 DNA sequence: TGTGCCAGCAGCACAGGGCCCCACTCTGGAAACACCATATATTTT. Amino acids: CASSTGPHSGNTIYF.

This chain links TRBV30 with TRBJ1-2, with D unclear. CDR1 is GTSNPN and CDR2 is SVGIG in the germline V gene (reference sequence). The CDR3 runs 17 residues. Trimming left V 2 bases short and J 2 bases short, with 21 bases between. CDR3 loop: CAWSPRGVLPFNYGYTF. CDR3 sequence (DNA): TGTGCCTGGAGTCCCCGTGGAGTCTTACCTTTCAACTATGGCTACACCTTC.

This sequence joins TRBV4-1 and TRBJ2-2; weak D call: TRBD1 (5 bases). The CDR3 sequence is 15 residues long. V lost 4 bases and J lost 5, with 14 bases in between. CDR1 MGHRA and CDR2 YSYEKL come from the germline V gene. CDR3 region: CASSPPFRGTGELFF. The CDR3 coding sequence is TGCGCCAGCAGCCCCCCCTTTAGGGGAACCGGGGAGCTGTTTTTT.

This chain joins TRBV3-1 (or the pseudogene TRBV3-2) and TRBJ1-1; TRBD1 aligns across 9 bases. Germline CDR1 and CDR2: LGHDT and YNNKEL (reference sequence). The CDR3 contains 17 residues. With V trimmed by 1 base and J by 2 bases, 8 bases remained unmatched. CDR3 region: CASSQVLGQGTNTEAFF. The CDR3 DNA is TGTGCCAGCAGCCAAGTTCTTGGACAGGGGACCAACACTGAAGCTTTCTTT.

This clone was recorded only once. The CDR3: CASSLEAGGRETQYF. The CDR3 DNA is TGTGCCAGCAGCTTAGAAGCGGGGGGGCGAGAGACCCAGTACTTC. The V and J genes are TRBV7-9 and TRBJ2-5; 10 bases fit TRBD2. This CDR3 comprises 15 residues. With 1 base clipped from V and 4 bases from J, the junction kept 3 bases outside the gene matches. Germline lookup yields CDR1 SEHNR and CDR2 FQNEAQ (reference sequence). The full variable domain, in which reference TRBV7-9 and TRBJ2-5 provide the parts outside the CDR3, is DTGVSQNPRHKITKRGQNVTFRCDPISEHNRLYWYRQTLGQGPEFLTYFQNEAQLEKSRLLSDRFSAERPKGSFSTLEIQRTEQGDSAMYLCASSLEAGGRETQYFGPGTRLLVL.

The chain is built from TRBV5-1 and TRBJ2-4; 7 bases match TRBD2. Germline loops: CDR1 SGHRS, CDR2 YFSETQ. The length of the CDR3 is 15 residues. V lost 3 bases and J lost 3; bases outside the gene matches: 6. The CDR3 DNA follows: TGCGCCAGCAGCTGGGAGGGAGAATTCAAAAACATTCAGTACTTC. Its protein product is CASSWEGEFKNIQYF.

The gene calls are TRBV10-3 and TRBJ1-5, with no clear D. V gave up 5 bases and J gave up 4 bases, with 12 bases separating them. Germline loops: CDR1 ENHRY, CDR2 SYGVKD. The length of the CDR3 is 14 residues. CDR3 protein: CAISFQQTNQPQHF. The CDR3 nucleotides read TGTGCCATCAGTTTCCAACAAACAAATCAGCCCCAGCATTTT.

This clone was seen a handful of times. This chain links TRBV29-1 with TRBJ2-3, with D possibly matching TRBD2 (5 bases). The CDR3 is made up of 16 amino acids. Per the germline V gene, CDR1 is SQVTM and CDR2 is ANQGSEA. The germline V and J ends were trimmed by 2 bases and 0 bases, with 15 bases remaining between them. For the CDR3, the DNA is TGCAGCGTTGAATTCCGTACTAGACTAAGCACAGATACGCAGTATTTT. Translating gives CSVEFRTRLSTDTQYF.

The chain joins TRBV2 to TRBJ2-3; 8 bases are a match to TRBD1. Germline CDR1 SNHLY, CDR2 FYNNEI. Germline trimming cut 9 bases from V and 3 bases from J; bases unmatched to any gene: 2. The CDR3 has 12 residues. CDR3 bases: TGTGCCAGAGACAGGGGAACAGATACGCAGTATTTT. Protein product: CARDRGTDTQYF.

The chain combines TRBV3-1 (or the pseudogene TRBV3-2) with TRBJ2-1; D gene unclear. Trimming cost V 6 bases and J 8 bases, with 11 bases left between them. From germline, CDR1 is LGHDT and CDR2 YNNKEL (reference sequence). The length of the CDR3 is 12 residues. The CDR3 protein is CASSFGFDEQFF. CDR3 sequence (DNA): TGTGCCAGCAGTTTCGGGTTCGATGAGCAGTTCTTC.

The chain carries TRBV5-8 and TRBJ2-1; D might be TRBD2 (6 bases). V dropped 4 bases and J dropped 1 base, with 12 bases sitting between them. CDR1 and CDR2 (germline): SGHTS, YDEGEE. This CDR3 comprises 15 residues. The CDR3 DNA sequence: TGTGCCAGCAGCCCCGGGGGTAGGTCCTACAATGAGCAGTTCTTC. It codes for CASSPGGRSYNEQFF.

The chain has TRBV29-1 and TRBJ2-7, with 7 bases that match TRBD1. CDR1 and CDR2 from the germline V gene are SQVTM and ANQGSEA. V lost 4 bases, J lost 4 bases, and 22 bases stayed unmatched. The CDR3 sequence is 18 residues long. The CDR3 DNA sequence: TGCAGCGTTGGCCCCATAGGGGGCCCTAGGGGGCAGTTTTACGAGCAGTACTTC. It is translated as CSVGPIGGPRGQFYEQYF.

This chain uses TRBV7-9 with TRBJ2-5; D not resolved. V was trimmed by 7 bases and J by 4 bases, leaving 13 bases between them. The CDR3 loop spans 13 amino acids. Looked up from germline, CDR1 is SEHNR and CDR2 is FQNEAQ (reference sequence). CDR3 sequence reads: CASTLMRGETQYF. In nucleotides, the CDR3 is TGTGCCAGCACCCTTATGCGCGGAGAGACCCAGTACTTC.

V and J are TRBV5-1 and TRBJ2-3; TRBD1 matches at 10 bases. Germline V gives CDR1 SGHRS, CDR2 YFSETQ. The CDR3 runs to 15 residues. V dropped 4 bases and J dropped 5; count of bases not matched to a gene: 7. The CDR3 DNA sequence: TGCGCCAGCAGCCCGAGACAGGGGGCCGGAGATACGCAGTATTTT. Amino acid sequence: CASSPRQGAGDTQYF.

The V and J genes are TRBV7-9 and TRBJ1-5; no reliable D call. The germline V gene encodes CDR1 SEHNR and CDR2 FQNEAQ (reference sequence). V lost 2 bases, J lost 5 bases, and 7 bases lay in between. The CDR3 is made up of 13 amino acids. The CDR3 bases are TGTGCCAGCAGCTTAAGGACTGATCAGCCCCAGCATTTT. It translates to CASSLRTDQPQHF.

V and J are TRBV7-3 and TRBJ1-6, with D perhaps matching TRBD1 (5 bases). The CDR3 has 16 amino acids. V was clipped by 2 bases and J by 6 bases, with 14 bases between them. The germline CDR1 and CDR2 sequences are SGHTA and FQGTGA. CDR3 DNA sequence: TGTGCCAGCAGCTTACGGGGGGGAAGAACTAATTCACCCCTCCACTTT. Its protein is CASSLRGGRTNSPLHF.